The rows below give T cell receptor beta chains drawn from one sample of a study of cytomegalovirus exposure and HLA in healthy donors. The table came from immunoSEQ multiplex PCR; TCRdb's copy has only in-frame clones and leaves some out. The sample includes about 200,000 clones, 75% to 85% of them seen just once. Sequences were obtained from PBMCs. Receptors were obtained from a girl under 18 in good health and CMV-seronegative. Each CDR3 is given with its conserved first and last residue. D genes are given only for firm matches. For some rows the clone size is stated as once, few or many, or as a class when expanded; others skip it.

>TRBJ2-3|-|-|TRBV6-4
TGTGCCAGCAGTGACTCGAGAACAGATACGCAGTATTTT
CASSDSRTDTQYF
>TRBJ2-1|TRBD2|-|TRBV5-1
TGCGCCAGCAGCCGCCGGACTAGCGGGAGCTCCTACAATGAGCAGTTCTTC
CASSRRTSGSSYNEQFF
>TRBJ1-5|-|-|TRBV19
TGTGCCAGTAGGCGTGATAAGGGGAGCAATCAGCCCCAGCATTTT
CASRRDKGSNQPQHF
>TRBJ1-1|-|-|TRBV18
TGTGCCAGCTCATTCAGGAATTCCGAAGCTTTCTTT
CASSFRNSEAFF
>TRBJ1-1|TRBD1|-|TRBV28
TGTGCCAGCAGTTACTTCAACCTCCGGGACAGCCACACTGAAGCTTTCTTT
CASSYFNLRDSHTEAFF
>TRBJ2-1|TRBD2|-|TRBV28
TGTGCCAGCAGTTTGCGGCGGGAGATGCGGAATGAGCAGTTCTTC
CASSLRREMRNEQFF
>TRBJ2-3|-|few|TRBV6-5
TGTGCCAGCAGTTCAAGCACAGATACGCAGTATTTT
CASSSSTDTQYF
>TRBJ1-2|-|few|TRBV4-1
TGCGCCAGCAGCCAAGTGGCTGGAGCTAACTATGGCTACACCTTC
CASSQVAGANYGYTF
>TRBJ2-1|-|once|TRBV28
TGTGCCAGCGTTGAGGGGACATACAATGAGCAGTTCTTC
CASVEGTYNEQFF
>TRBJ2-7|-|-|TRBV19
TGTGCCAGTAGTGGGTGGGGCAGGAGAATGGGATTGTCCTACGAGCAGTACTTC
CASSGWGRRMGLSYEQYF
>TRBJ1-6|TRBD1|-|TRBV19
TGTGCCAGTAGTGACAGGGGCGGCCATAATTCACCCCTCCACTTT
CASSDRGGHNSPLHF
>TRBJ2-7|TRBD1|-|TRBV28
TGTGCCAGCAGTTTGATGGGACAGGGTGCCTACGAGCAGTACTTC
CASSLMGQGAYEQYF
>TRBJ2-7|TRBD2|-|TRBV4-1
TGCGCCAGCTCCCGACTAGCGGGAATAAAGAGCGGCTACGAGCAGTACTTC
CASSRLAGIKSGYEQYF
>TRBJ2-1|TRBD1|-|TRBV5-8
TGTGCCAGCAGCTATCTATCCAGGGGGTCCTACAATGAGCAGTTCTTC
CASSYLSRGSYNEQFF
>TRBJ2-5|-|few|TRBV4-1
TGCGCCAGCAGCCAGGAGTTACTAGACCGGGAGACCCAGTACTTC
CASSQELLDRETQYF
>TRBJ2-7|-|-|TRBV9
TGTGCCAGCAGCGTAACGCCGGGCTACGAGCAGTACTTC
CASSVTPGYEQYF
>TRBJ1-6|TRBD1|-|TRBV28
TGTGCCAGCAGTCCCGCAGGGGGCAGGAATTCACCCCTCCACTTT
CASSPAGGRNSPLHF
>TRBJ2-5|TRBD2|-|TRBV7-9
TGTGCCAGCAGCTTAGTCGGGACTAGCGGGAGGAAGGAGACCCAGTACTTC
CASSLVGTSGRKETQYF
>TRBJ2-1|TRBD2|-|TRBV7-8
TGTGCCAGCAGCGGACCGGGACTAGCGGCGACGAATGAGCAGTTCTTC
CASSGPGLAATNEQFF
>TRBJ1-2|-|-|TRBV2
TGTGCCAGCAGTGTCCCTTTTTTTCAGGGAGGTGGGGATGGCTACACCTTC
CASSVPFFQGGGDGYTF
>TRBJ2-7|-|-|TRBV6-5
TGTGCCAGCAGTGTAACCTCGGGAACAAAAGGGGAGCAGTACTTC
CASSVTSGTKGEQYF
>TRBJ2-2|-|-|TRBV5-8
TGTGCCAGCAGCCGGCCGGACGGAGGGCGTGGGGAGCTGTTTTTT
CASSRPDGGRGELFF
>TRBJ1-2|-|-|TRBV19
TGTGCCAGTACCCGGGAGTCCGTAAACTATGGCTACACCTTC
CASTRESVNYGYTF
>TRBJ1-1|-|-|TRBV9
TGTGCCAGCAGCGCACGGGACATCATGAACACTGAAGCTTTCTTT
CASSARDIMNTEAFF
>TRBJ2-2|TRBD2|-|TRBV5-6
TGTGCCAGCAGTGAGATGACTAGCGGGGGGTTATCACTGTTTTTT
CASSEMTSGGLSLFF
>TRBJ2-1|-|-|TRBV6-5
TGTGCCAGCAGCCTATACAATGAGCAGTTCTTC
CASSLYNEQFF
>TRBJ2-5|TRBD1|-|TRBV5-1
TGCGCCAGCAGCTCCGCCAGGGACAGTCAAGAGACCCAGTACTTC
CASSSARDSQETQYF
>TRBJ1-1|TRBD1|-|TRBV4-2
TGTGCCAGCAGCTACGAGACAGGGGGAACTGAAGCTTTCTTT
CASSYETGGTEAFF
>TRBJ2-1|-|-|TRBV7-9
TGTGCCAGCAGCTTGCAACAGGAGCTAGGGTTCTTC
CASSLQQELGFF
>TRBJ2-1|TRBD2|-|TRBV4-3
TGCGCCAGCAGCCTCCAGACTAGCGGGGGGGCCATGAATGAGCAGTTCTTC
CASSLQTSGGAMNEQFF
>TRBJ2-7|-|-|TRBV4-3
TGCGCCAGCAGCCAAGAAGCCCGCGGGTCCTCCTACGAGCAGTACTTC
CASSQEARGSSYEQYF
>TRBJ2-7|TRBD1|-|TRBV18
TGTGCCAGCTCTGACAGGGTAAGGGACGAGCAGTACTTC
CASSDRVRDEQYF
>TRBJ1-4|TRBD1|-|TRBV4-3
TGCGCCAGCAGCAATACCGGGACAGGGGATTATTTATTTGAAAAACTGTTTTTT
CASSNTGTGDYLFEKLFF
>TRBJ1-5|TRBD1|few|TRBV5-5
TGTGCCAGCAGCTTGGGACAGGGTAGCAATCAGCCCCAGCATTTT
CASSLGQGSNQPQHF
>TRBJ1-2|-|-|TRBV4-2
TGTGCCAGCAGCCAAGTGCTGGGGCAGGGTGAGGATGGCTACACCTTC
CASSQVLGQGEDGYTF
>TRBJ2-1|-|-|TRBV5-4
TGTGCCAGCCGCTCCCCCAGTGGGGCGCGTGAGCAGTTCTTC
CASRSPSGAREQFF
>TRBJ2-1|-|-|TRBV28
TGTGCCAGCAGTTCACACGGGAATAACAATGAGCAGTTCTTC
CASSSHGNNNEQFF
>TRBJ2-7|TRBD2|few|TRBV6-1
TGTGCCAGCACCCCGTCGGGAGGGCCCTACGAGCAGTACTTC
CASTPSGGPYEQYF
>TRBJ1-2|-|-|TRBV4-3
TGCGCCAGCAGCCAAGATGGGCAGGATGGCTTCTATGGCTACACCTTC
CASSQDGQDGFYGYTF
>TRBJ2-1|-|once|TRBV2
TGTGCCAGCAGTTTATTATCTGGTAGCAATGAGCAGTTCTTC
CASSLLSGSNEQFF
>TRBJ1-1|-|-|TRBV7-9
TGTGCCAGCAGCCCAACCCGGGGAGGCGTAACTGAAGCTTTCTTT
CASSPTRGGVTEAFF
>TRBJ2-1|-|-|TRBV28
TGTGCCAGCAGACTTACCAGGGATGAGCAGTTCTTC
CASRLTRDEQFF
>TRBJ2-3|-|-|TRBV2
TGTGCCAGCAGTTCCGCCCCGCTAGTTTCTTTT
CASSSAPLVSF
>TRBJ1-1|-|-|TRBV27
TGTGCCAGCGGCAGACAGAGAAACACTGAAGCTTTCTTT
CASGRQRNTEAFF
>TRBJ1-1|TRBD1|-|TRBV28
TGTGCCAGCAGCCCCCTGAACAGGGGCACTGAAGCTTTCTTT
CASSPLNRGTEAFF
>TRBJ1-2|-|once|TRBV28
TGTGCCAGCAGGTCCAACAGGGCTGTTGGTCGGTTGGGTGGCTACACCTTC
CASRSNRAVGRLGGYTF
>TRBJ2-1|-|-|TRBV5-6
TGTGCCAGCAGCCTTTCCTTCGCAGCTCTAGGGGCTAATCGGAATGAGCAGTTCTTC
CASSLSFAALGANRNEQFF
>TRBJ2-5|TRBD2|-|TRBV4-3
TGCGCCAGCAGCCAAGGACCTCGACTAGCGGGGGGGCGCCCCCCACAAGAGACCCAGTACTTC
CASSQGPRLAGGRPPQETQYF